This note documents a single T cell receptor (beta chain) sequence. Its antigen is undetermined. Libraries were prepared by immunoSEQ multiplex PCR; TCRdb keeps only in-frame clonotypes and omits some of them. The table shows around 370,000 clones, with 92% occurring only once. This record comes from a study of Ad26.COV2.S vaccination and SARS-CoV-2 variants. Findings of the study overall: Among vaccine recipients, spike-specific TCR breadth exceeded that of placebo recipients. There was a possibility that the TCR breadth and depth analyses underestimated total T cell responses. Breadth, reportedly substantial, characterized the spike-specific CD8+ and CD4+ T cell responses after vaccination. Vaccinated and placebo-treated recipients had similar non-spike TCR breadth.

This TCR derives from a human donor who had recovered from COVID-19. Sequences were derived from peripheral blood, sampled after recovery from COVID-19.

The CDR3: CASRLDSSSYNSPLHF. CDR3 nucleotide sequence: TGTGCCAGCAGACTCGACTCGAGCTCCTATAATTCACCCCTCCACTTT. The genes are TRBV7-8 and TRBJ1-6; D is undetermined. CDR3 length equals 16 residues. V dropped 6 bases and J dropped 0 bases, with 12 bases sitting between them. From germline, CDR1 is SGHVS and CDR2 FQNEAQ.